A selection of T cell receptor beta chains follows, all from one sample in a study of T cell repertoires in ileal Crohn's disease. Profiling relied on immunoSEQ multiplex PCR, and the TCRdb table lists in-frame clones only, not all of them. The repertoire includes 2,300 or so clones, around 96% of them detected once, and 1.2% sits in the top ten. The material sequenced was ileal tissue. The receptors were sampled from an adult with Crohn's disease. CDR3s include the opening cysteine and the closing phenylalanine or tryptophan. The D gene is left open where the match is weak. Clone size appears in some rows only: once, few, many, or a class for an expanded clone.

abundance: once; j_gene: TRBJ1-1; d_gene: .; v_gene: TRBV4-3; CDR3nt: TGCGCCAGCAGGATCGTTCCGGGGGAGACTGAAGCTTTCTTT; CDR3aa: CASRIVPGETEAFF
abundance: .; j_gene: TRBJ2-3; d_gene: .; v_gene: TRBV5-4; CDR3nt: TGTGCCGGGGCTCTTGAGCCCACAGATACGCAGTATTTT; CDR3aa: CAGALEPTDTQYF
abundance: .; j_gene: TRBJ2-1; d_gene: .; v_gene: TRBV4-2; CDR3nt: TGTGCCAGCAGCCAAGAAGACCACGGGAGTTGGTACAATGAGCAGTTCTTC; CDR3aa: CASSQEDHGSWYNEQFF
abundance: .; j_gene: TRBJ1-2; d_gene: .; v_gene: TRBV6-5; CDR3nt: TGTGCCAGCAGTTACGTGGAGGGAAGGGACTATGGCTACACCTTC; CDR3aa: CASSYVEGRDYGYTF
abundance: .; j_gene: TRBJ2-6; d_gene: .; v_gene: TRBV5-1; CDR3nt: TGCGCCAGCAGTCCCCCGAGCTCTGGGGCCAACGTCCTGACTTTC; CDR3aa: CASSPPSSGANVLTF
abundance: .; j_gene: TRBJ1-2; d_gene: TRBD1; v_gene: TRBV7-2; CDR3nt: TGTGCCAGCAGCTTGTCCTCCGGGACAGGGTCCTTCACCTTC; CDR3aa: CASSLSSGTGSFTF
abundance: .; j_gene: TRBJ2-7; d_gene: .; v_gene: TRBV5-3; CDR3nt: TGTGCCAGAAGCTTGTGTCCCCGAGAACAGTCCTACGAGCAGTACTTC; CDR3aa: CARSLCPREQSYEQYF
abundance: .; j_gene: TRBJ1-5; d_gene: .; v_gene: TRBV5-1; CDR3nt: TGCGCCAGCAGCTTGACAGGAATTAATCAGCCCCAGCATTTT; CDR3aa: CASSLTGINQPQHF
abundance: once; j_gene: TRBJ1-4; d_gene: .; v_gene: TRBV11-2; CDR3nt: TGTGCCAGCAGCTTTCGTGAAAAACTGTTTTTT; CDR3aa: CASSFREKLFF
abundance: .; j_gene: TRBJ2-5; d_gene: .; v_gene: TRBV5-1; CDR3nt: TGCGCCAGCAGCACCACTGGGACCCAGTACTTC; CDR3aa: CASSTTGTQYF
abundance: .; j_gene: TRBJ2-4; d_gene: .; v_gene: TRBV5-4; CDR3nt: TGTGCCAGCAGCTCATGGAGCGGAAACCTAGCCAAAAACATTCAGTACTTC; CDR3aa: CASSSWSGNLAKNIQYF
abundance: .; j_gene: TRBJ2-6; d_gene: .; v_gene: TRBV18; CDR3nt: TGTGCCAGCTCACCAAGGTCAGGGGCTGGGGCCAACGTCCTGACTTTC; CDR3aa: CASSPRSGAGANVLTF
abundance: .; j_gene: TRBJ1-1; d_gene: .; v_gene: TRBV18; CDR3nt: TGTGCCAGCTCACCGAAAGTTGGAGGAACTGAAGCTTTCTTT; CDR3aa: CASSPKVGGTEAFF
abundance: .; j_gene: TRBJ2-5; d_gene: .; v_gene: TRBV15; CDR3nt: TGTGCCACCAGCAGAGCTCCACCAGTTCTCAACCGGGGGACCCAGTACTTC; CDR3aa: CATSRAPPVLNRGTQYF
abundance: .; j_gene: TRBJ1-2; d_gene: TRBD1; v_gene: TRBV7-9; CDR3nt: TGTGCCAGCAGCTTGTCGACAGGGAAGTCCTATGGCTACACCTTC; CDR3aa: CASSLSTGKSYGYTF
abundance: .; j_gene: TRBJ1-5; d_gene: .; v_gene: TRBV6-6; CDR3nt: TGTGCCAGCTCCAAGGGAGGGGGTCAGCCCCAGCATTTT; CDR3aa: CASSKGGGQPQHF
abundance: .; j_gene: TRBJ2-2; d_gene: .; v_gene: TRBV28; CDR3nt: TGTGCCAGCAGTTTTGTTTCTTCCGTCTCCGGGGAGCTGTTTTTT; CDR3aa: CASSFVSSVSGELFF
abundance: .; j_gene: TRBJ2-3; d_gene: TRBD1; v_gene: TRBV4-2; CDR3nt: TGTGCCAGCAGCCAAACAGGGGGTTTTACAGATACGCAGTATTTT; CDR3aa: CASSQTGGFTDTQYF
abundance: .; j_gene: TRBJ2-3; d_gene: TRBD2; v_gene: TRBV4-2; CDR3nt: TGTGCCAGCAGCCAAGGATCGGGGGGGCTCAACACAGATACGCAGTATTTT; CDR3aa: CASSQGSGGLNTDTQYF
abundance: .; j_gene: TRBJ2-5; d_gene: .; v_gene: TRBV7-3; CDR3nt: TGTGCCAGCAGCTTAAGTAACCAAGAGACCCAGTACTTC; CDR3aa: CASSLSNQETQYF
abundance: .; j_gene: TRBJ2-7; d_gene: .; v_gene: TRBV29-1; CDR3nt: TGCAGCGTTGGTTCGGGGGACGAGCAGTACTTC; CDR3aa: CSVGSGDEQYF
abundance: .; j_gene: TRBJ2-7; d_gene: .; v_gene: TRBV29-1; CDR3nt: TGCAGCGTTGAAGCAGGTAGAGCCTACGAGCAGTACTTC; CDR3aa: CSVEAGRAYEQYF
abundance: .; j_gene: TRBJ2-1; d_gene: .; v_gene: TRBV6-6; CDR3nt: TGTGCCACGACAAAGCCCCCCTACAATGAGCAGTTCTTC; CDR3aa: CATTKPPYNEQFF